These T cell receptor beta chains were read from a single sample in a study of regulatory T cells in long-lasting Graves disease. TCRdb fed the multiplex PCR reads into MiXCR, producing one record per CDR3 protein. In the table there are hundreds of thousands of distinct CDR3 sequences, 16% of which are singletons. The same sample was also used in a study of T cells in Graves' hyperthyroidism and ophthalmopathy.

The sequencing here drew on peripheral blood mononuclear cells (PBMCs), taken at new diagnosis, from a patient treated with antithyroid drugs. The receptors originated from a man aged 35-49 years with Graves disease. Both conserved end residues are part of each CDR3. The D gene is left open where the match is weak. Some rows have no size entry. The others give once, few or many, or a class for an expanded clone.

. | . | TRBJ2-1 | TRBV4-3 | TGCGCCAGCAGCCCGGGGAAGGGGAGCAATGAGCAGTTCTTC | CASSPGKGSNEQFF
. | . | TRBJ1-5 | TRBV6-2/TRBV6-3 | TGTGCCAGCAGCCGCCGTGGAAGCAATCAGCCCCAGCATTTT | CASSRRGSNQPQHF
. | many | TRBJ1-1 | TRBV27 | TGTGCCAGCGGCTTTGGGATACTTGAAGCTTTCTTT | CASGFGILEAFF
TRBD1 | many | TRBJ2-5 | TRBV7-9 | TGTGCCAGCAGCTTAGGGGACAGGGACCAAGAGACCCAGTACTTC | CASSLGDRDQETQYF
TRBD2 | many | TRBJ2-7 | TRBV27 | TGTGCCAGCAGTTTAGGAACAGGCGGGGGACGGGAGCAGTACTTC | CASSLGTGGGREQYF
TRBD1 | . | TRBJ2-5 | TRBV3-1 | TGTGCCAGCAGCTCGTGGGACAGGGAAAAGACCCAGTACTTC | CASSSWDREKTQYF
. | . | TRBJ2-2 | TRBV7-9 | TGTGCCAGCAGTACCGGCGTTTCGAACACCGGGGAGCTGTTTTTT | CASSTGVSNTGELFF
TRBD1 | few | TRBJ2-7 | TRBV9 | TGTGCCAGCAGCCGACAGGGGGCCGGTCACGAGCAGTACTTC | CASSRQGAGHEQYF
. | many | TRBJ2-6 | TRBV20-1 | TGCAGTGCTATGGAGGGGTCTGGGGCCAACGTCCTGACTTTC | CSAMEGSGANVLTF
. | many | TRBJ2-1 | TRBV5-1 | TGCGCCAGCAGCTTGGGACAGTCCTACAATGAGCAGTTCTTC | CASSLGQSYNEQFF
. | many | TRBJ1-5 | TRBV20-1 | TGCAGTGCCATGGATCTTAGCAATCAGCCCCAGCATTTT | CSAMDLSNQPQHF
. | many | TRBJ1-1 | TRBV5-1 | TGCGCCAGCAGCATCTGGACGGGGAACACTGAAGCTTTCTTT | CASSIWTGNTEAFF
. | many | TRBJ1-1 | TRBV10-3 | TGTGCCGCGGGGGGGGGGGACCTCACTGAAGCTTTCTTT | CAAGGGDLTEAFF
. | few | TRBJ1-4 | TRBV10-3 | TGTGCCATCAAAGGGACGTCGGAAGATGAAAAACTGTTTTTT | CAIKGTSEDEKLFF
. | many | TRBJ2-1 | TRBV30 | TGTGCCTGGAGTGAGACCCTCAATGAGCAGTTCTTC | CAWSETLNEQFF
. | many | TRBJ2-1 | TRBV6-2/TRBV6-3 | TGTGCCAGCAGTGAAAGCAGTCGGCGGAACAATGAGCAGTTCTTC | CASSESSRRNNEQFF
TRBD1 | . | TRBJ2-3 | TRBV10-3 | TGTGCCACTATGAATGGACAGGGGGCTTGGACAGATACGCAGTATTTT | CATMNGQGAWTDTQYF